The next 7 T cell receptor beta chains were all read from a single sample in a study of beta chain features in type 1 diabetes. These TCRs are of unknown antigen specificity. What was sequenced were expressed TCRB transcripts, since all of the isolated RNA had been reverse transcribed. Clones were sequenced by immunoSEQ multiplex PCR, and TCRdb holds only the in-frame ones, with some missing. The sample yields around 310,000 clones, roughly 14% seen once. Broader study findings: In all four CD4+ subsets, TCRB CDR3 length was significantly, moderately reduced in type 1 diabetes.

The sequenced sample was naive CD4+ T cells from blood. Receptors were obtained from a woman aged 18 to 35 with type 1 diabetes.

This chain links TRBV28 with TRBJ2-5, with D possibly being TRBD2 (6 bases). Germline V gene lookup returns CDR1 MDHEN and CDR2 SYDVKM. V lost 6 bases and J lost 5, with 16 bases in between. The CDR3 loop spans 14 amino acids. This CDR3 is CASRIGGAGETQYF. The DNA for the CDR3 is TGTGCCAGCAGGATCGGCGGGGCGGGGGAGACCCAGTACTTC.

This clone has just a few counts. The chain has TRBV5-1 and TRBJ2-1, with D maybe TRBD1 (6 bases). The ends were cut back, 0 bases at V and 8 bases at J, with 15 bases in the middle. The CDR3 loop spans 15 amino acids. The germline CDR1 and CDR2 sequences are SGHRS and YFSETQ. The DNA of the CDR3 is TGCGCCAGCAGCTTGGTGGGCCAGGGGACGGATGAGCAGTTCTTC. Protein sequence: CASSLVGQGTDEQFF. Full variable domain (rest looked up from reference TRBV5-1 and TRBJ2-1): KAGVTQTPRYLIKTRGQQVTLSCSPISGHRSVSWYQQTPGQGLQFLFEYFSETQRNKGNFPGRFSGRQFSNSRSEMNVSTLELGDSALYLCASSLVGQGTDEQFFGPGTRLTVL.

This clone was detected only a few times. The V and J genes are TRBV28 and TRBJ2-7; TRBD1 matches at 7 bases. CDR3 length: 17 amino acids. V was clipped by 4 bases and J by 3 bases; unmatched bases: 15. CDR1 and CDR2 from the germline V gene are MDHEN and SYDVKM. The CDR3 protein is CASSSRIRQGRSYEQYF. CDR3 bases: TGTGCCAGCAGTTCACGAATCAGACAGGGTCGCAGCTACGAGCAGTACTTC.

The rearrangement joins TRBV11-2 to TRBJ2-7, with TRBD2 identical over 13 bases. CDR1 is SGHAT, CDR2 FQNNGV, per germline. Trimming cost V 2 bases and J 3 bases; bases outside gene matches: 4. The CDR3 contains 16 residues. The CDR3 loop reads CASSLTGTSGDYEQYV. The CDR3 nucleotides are TGTGCCAGCAGCTTAACGGGGACTAGCGGGGACTACGAGCAGTACGTC.

The CDR3 region has the DNA TGTGCCAGCACCCTCCAGGGGACAGATACGCAGTATTTT. Translating it yields CASTLQGTDTQYF. J is TRBJ2-3 and V is TRBV6-6; possible D gene TRBD1, 6 bases. The CDR3 length is 13 residues. V lost 7 bases and J lost 3, with 11 bases in between. Germline V gene sequence: CDR1 MNHNY, CDR2 SVGAGI (reference sequence).

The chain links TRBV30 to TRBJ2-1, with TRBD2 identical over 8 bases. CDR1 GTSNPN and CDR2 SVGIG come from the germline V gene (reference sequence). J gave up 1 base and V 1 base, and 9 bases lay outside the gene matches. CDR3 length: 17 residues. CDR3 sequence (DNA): TGTGCCTGGAGTGCCCCCGCGGGGGGAAGGTCCTACAATGAGCAGTTCTTC. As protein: CAWSAPAGGRSYNEQFF.

The CDR3 DNA sequence: TGTGCCTGGAGGGGAGACAGGGGGGCCGTGGATACGCAGTATTTT. Translating gives CAWRGDRGAVDTQYF. The chain links TRBV30 to TRBJ2-3; 9 nucleotides align to TRBD1. The CDR3 length is 15 residues. V gave up 3 bases and J gave up 6 bases; unmatched junction bases: 10. CDR1 is GTSNPN, CDR2 SVGIG, per germline (reference sequence).